The 18 T cell receptor beta chains in this list originate from one sample, sequenced in a study of blood T cell repertoires in COVID-19. Sequenced by immunoSEQ multiplex PCR; TCRdb stores in-frame clones only, minus some. The sample includes 31,000 or so clones, about 90% of them seen just once. Input material: peripheral blood. The receptors come from a human donor with active COVID-19. The donor label of this sample is uncertain.

V is TRBV4-2 and J is TRBJ2-7; 12 positions match TRBD1. CDR3 length equals 15 residues. Losses at the gene ends were 7 bases for V and 4 bases for J; bases not matched to a gene: 8. Germline V gene lookup returns CDR1 LGHNA and CDR2 YNFKEQ. For the CDR3, the DNA is TGTGCCAGCAACAACCGGGACAGGGGGCTTTACGAGCAGTACTTC. Protein: CASNNRDRGLYEQYF.

The chain uses TRBV12-3 or TRBV12-4 and TRBJ2-5, with D perhaps TRBD2 (5 bases). V lost 8 bases and J 7 bases, leaving 8 bases between the germline ends. CDR3 length equals 10 residues. The CDR3, as DNA: TGTGCCAGCGGCGAGGGGACCCAGTACTTC. Protein product: CASGEGTQYF.

This sequence joins TRBV27 and TRBJ2-2; D ambiguous. CDR1 is MNHEY, CDR2 SMNVEV, per germline (reference sequence). This CDR3 comprises 14 residues. The ends were cut back, 4 bases at V and 3 bases at J, with 9 bases in the middle. CDR3 amino acids: CASSSAPDTGELFF. The CDR3, as DNA: TGTGCCAGCAGTTCCGCTCCGGACACCGGGGAGCTGTTTTTT.

The V and J genes are TRBV19 and TRBJ1-2; D possibly corresponds to TRBD1 (5 bases). Germline-derived CDR1 and CDR2 are LNHDA and SQIVND (reference sequence). The CDR3 is made up of 15 amino acids. V was pared by 2 bases and J by 5 bases, with 15 bases between. CDR3 bases: TGTGCCAGTAGTATATCCCCTGGGGCCCTATATGGCTACACCTTC. Translated: CASSISPGALYGYTF.

This chain links TRBV7-9 with TRBJ1-1; 8 positions match TRBD1. Germline CDR1 and CDR2: SEHNR and FQNEAQ (reference sequence). The length of the CDR3 is 15 residues. Germline trimming cut 1 base from V and 11 bases from J; bases unmatched to any gene: 12. The CDR3 reads CASSLGLTGGQRAFF. Here the CDR3 DNA reads TGTGCCAGCAGCTTAGGTTTAACAGGGGGACAGCGTGCTTTCTTT.

As concerns this clone: One junction end does not reproduce the germline sequence, and a read error may be involved. The chain joins TRBV5-1 to TRBJ1-5; a possible D gene is TRBD1 (6 bases). This CDR3 has 16 amino acids. Germline CDR1 and CDR2: SGHRS and YFSETQ. The CDR3 nucleotides are TGCGCCAGCAGTTTGGACAGCGGCTCTCGCAATCAGCCCCAGCATTTT. This translates into CASSLDSGSRNQPQHF.

In DNA form, the CDR3 reads TGTGCCAGCAGCTTGGTCCCTGTCGAGCAGTACTTC. Protein product: CASSLVPVEQYF. The rearrangement uses TRBV5-6 and TRBJ2-7, with D hard to call. Trimming shortened V by 0 bases and J by 6 bases, and 7 bases separated the two germline ends. The CDR3 runs 12 residues. CDR1 SGHDT and CDR2 YYEEEE come from the germline V gene.

V usage is TRBV3-1 (or the pseudogene TRBV3-2) and J usage is TRBJ2-3; no definite D call. CDR3 length equals 15 residues. Between the trimmed V and J ends, which lost 0 bases and 1 base, there was a span of 8 bases. CDR1 LGHDT and CDR2 YNNKEL come from the germline V gene (reference sequence). CDR3 nucleotides: TGTGCCAGCAGCCAAGAAGGCGGCCGCACAGATACGCAGTATTTT. It yields the protein CASSQEGGRTDTQYF.

The V and J genes are TRBV24-1 and TRBJ2-3, with 7 bases identical to TRBD2. This CDR3 spans 12 amino acids. The J segment lost 6 bases and the V segment lost 6 bases, leaving 2 bases of the junction unmatched. Germline CDR1 and CDR2: KGHDR and SFDVKD. The CDR3 is CATSQAGDTQYF. The CDR3 bases are TGTGCCACCAGTCAAGCGGGGGATACGCAGTATTTT.

This clone was seen only a few times. The chain joins TRBV4-2 to TRBJ1-6; tentative D call: TRBD1 (6 bases). CDR1 and CDR2 from the germline V gene are LGHNA and YNFKEQ. V shed 0 bases and J shed 1 base, with 16 bases lying between them. CDR3 size: 19 residues. CDR3 loop: CASSQEGYRVGSYNSPLHF. The DNA for the CDR3 is TGTGCCAGCAGCCAAGAAGGGTACAGGGTCGGGTCCTATAATTCACCCCTCCACTTT.

The chain is built from TRBV19 and TRBJ1-5; D unresolved. The CDR3 has 13 amino acids. Trimming removed 2 bases from V and 6 bases from J, with 8 bases in between. Germline-derived CDR1 and CDR2 are LNHDA and SQIVND (reference sequence). The chain's CDR3 is CASSISGSQPQHF. In nucleotides, the CDR3 is TGTGCCAGTAGTATAAGTGGTAGTCAGCCCCAGCATTTT.

V usage is TRBV4-1 and J usage is TRBJ2-3; the match to TRBD1 covers 9 bases. The J segment lost 6 bases and the V segment lost 5 bases, leaving 21 bases of the junction unmatched. The CDR3 is 19 residues long. The germline V gene has CDR1 MGHRA and CDR2 YSYEKL. CDR3 coding DNA: TGCGCCAGCAGCGATAATTTCCGGGCCACAGGGGGCGAAACGGATACGCAGTATTTT. This codes for CASSDNFRATGGETDTQYF.

The rearrangement links TRBV27 to TRBJ1-5; 8 positions match TRBD1. The CDR3 is 17 residues long. After removal of 1 base from V and 1 base from J, the junction contained 6 bases not matched to a gene. Germline V gene lookup returns CDR1 MNHEY and CDR2 SMNVEV (reference sequence). The CDR3 loop reads CASSLFGQGASNQPQHF. In DNA, the CDR3 is TGTGCCAGCAGTTTATTTGGGCAGGGGGCCAGCAATCAGCCCCAGCATTTT.

The genes are TRBV23-1 and TRBJ2-4; D is possibly TRBD1 (5 bases). TRBV23-1 is classed as an ORF, of uncertain function. This CDR3 comprises 17 residues. With 0 bases removed from V and 2 bases from J, the gap between germline ends came to 14 bases. Written as DNA, the CDR3 is TGCGCCAGCAGTCAATCGGAAGGGGATTTCACCAAAAACATTCAGTACTTC. Encoded protein: CASSQSEGDFTKNIQYF.

This sequence joins TRBV28 and TRBJ1-4; 10 positions match TRBD1. Germline CDR1 MDHEN, CDR2 SYDVKM. Trimming cost V 7 bases and J 8 bases; bases outside gene matches: 4. The CDR3 is 13 amino acids. This chain's CDR3 is CASTGQGGEKLFF. The CDR3 coding sequence is TGTGCCAGCACCGGACAGGGGGGAGAAAAACTGTTTTTT.

The chain uses TRBV25-1 and TRBJ2-3; 7 bases are shared with TRBD2. V lost 5 bases, J lost 1 base, and 3 bases stayed unmatched. This CDR3 region has 14 residues. Germline values: CDR1 MGHDK, CDR2 SYGVNS. Written as DNA, the CDR3 is TGTGCCAGCAGTAAGGCGGGGGGCACAGATACGCAGTATTTT. It is translated as CASSKAGGTDTQYF.

J is TRBJ2-1 and V is TRBV25-1, with TRBD1 matching over 10 bases. Germline V gene lookup returns CDR1 MGHDK and CDR2 SYGVNS. The CDR3 has 12 amino acids. The V segment lost 8 bases and the J segment 12 bases; nucleotides outside the gene matches: 7. The CDR3 reads CASRQGAMGQFF. The CDR3 nucleotides read TGTGCCAGCCGACAGGGGGCGATGGGGCAGTTCTTC.

This chain uses TRBV3-1 (or the pseudogene TRBV3-2) with TRBJ2-4; D possibly corresponds to TRBD2 (6 bases). The V end was cut by 2 bases, the J end by 3 bases, with 11 bases between. The V gene's germline CDR1 is LGHDT and CDR2 YNNKEL (reference sequence). CDR3 size: 15 residues. In DNA form, the CDR3 reads TGTGCCAGCAGCCAATCGGTCGGGGGCAAAAACATTCAGTACTTC. Its protein is CASSQSVGGKNIQYF.